A single sample is the source of the 17 T cell receptor beta chains below, sequenced in a study of blood T cell repertoires in COVID-19. Using immunoSEQ multiplex PCR, the repertoire was profiled, and TCRdb retains in-frame clones only, with some absent. Of 100,000 to 150,000 clones detected, approximately 79% appear once; the ten largest clones hold 2.4%. The sequenced material came from PBMCs or T cells enriched from blood (not recorded which). Receptors were obtained from a man aged 40-49 years with acute COVID-19.

This chain uses TRBV6-5 with TRBJ1-1; no firm D call. Trimming cost V 3 bases and J 5 bases, with 13 bases left between them. The CDR3 covers 14 residues. The germline V gene has CDR1 MNHEY and CDR2 SVGAGI. CDR3 amino acids: CASSYLLGGTEAFF. The CDR3 nucleotides are TGTGCCAGCAGTTATCTTCTAGGTGGGACTGAAGCTTTCTTT.

V and J are TRBV7-3 and TRBJ2-1; D is undetermined. Between the trimmed V and J ends, which lost 1 base and 9 bases, there was a span of 7 bases. CDR3 length: 12 residues. Germline V gives CDR1 SGHTA, CDR2 FQGTGA. Here the CDR3 reads CASSLIGSEQFF. Written as DNA, the CDR3 is TGTGCCAGCAGCTTAATTGGCTCTGAGCAGTTCTTC.

The J gene is TRBJ1-5, the V gene TRBV29-1; the match to TRBD1 covers 9 bases. Per the germline V gene, CDR1 is SQVTM and CDR2 is ANQGSEA. Trimming removed 4 bases from V and 3 bases from J; junction bases left unmatched: 4. This CDR3 is 14 amino acids long. This CDR3 reads CSVAGTGINQPQHF. DNA of the CDR3: TGCAGCGTTGCCGGGACAGGGATCAATCAGCCCCAGCATTTT.

This chain links TRBV6-1 with TRBJ1-2, with 9 bases fitting TRBD1. CDR1 MNHNS and CDR2 SASEGT come from the germline V gene. V dropped 0 bases and J dropped 4; count of bases not matched to a gene: 6. The CDR3 has 16 residues. The CDR3 is CASSEAGTGPFYGYTF. As DNA, the CDR3 is TGTGCCAGCAGTGAAGCCGGGACAGGGCCCTTCTATGGCTACACCTTC.

V usage is TRBV6-5 and J usage is TRBJ1-1; D remains ambiguous. Trimming shortened V by 7 bases and J by 5 bases, and 11 bases separated the two germline ends. This CDR3 region has 12 residues. Germline V gives CDR1 MNHEY, CDR2 SVGAGI. The CDR3 loop is CASTSPGTEAFF. For the CDR3, the DNA is TGTGCCAGCACGTCCCCCGGGACTGAAGCTTTCTTT.

The chain uses TRBV12-3 or TRBV12-4 and TRBJ1-2; 7 bases line up with TRBD1. V trimming: 8 bases; J trimming: 12 bases; junction bases outside the gene matches: 9. The CDR3 runs to 11 residues. The CDR3 here is CASSPGQLNTF. The CDR3 DNA is TGTGCCAGCTCACCGGGACAGTTAAACACCTTC.

The rearrangement uses TRBV5-1 and TRBJ1-3; D may be TRBD1 (6 bases). Per the germline V gene, CDR1 is SGHRS and CDR2 is YFSETQ. V was clipped by 3 bases and J by 2 bases, with 9 bases between them. This CDR3 is 14 amino acids long. As DNA, the CDR3 is TGCGCCAGCAGCTCAGGGGCGCCTGGAAACACCATATATTTT. Protein product: CASSSGAPGNTIYF.

Worth noting for this clone: The junction shows a germline mismatch at one end, possibly a read error. The chain joins TRBV7-7 to TRBJ2-7; 10 bases map to TRBD1. This CDR3 is built from 12 residues. CDR1 SSHAT and CDR2 FNYEAQ come from the germline V gene (reference sequence). The CDR3 DNA follows: TGTGCTAGCAGCCGGACAGGGGGCGAGCAGTACTTC. Its protein is CASSRTGGEQYF.

The chain employs TRBV27 and TRBJ2-1, with TRBD2 matching over 12 bases. Trimming removed 6 bases from V and 8 bases from J; junction bases left unmatched: 2. Germline V gene sequence: CDR1 MNHEY, CDR2 SMNVEV (reference sequence). The CDR3 runs 13 residues. CDR3 DNA: TGTGCCAGCAGGACTAGCGGGAGCTATGAGCAGTTCTTC. This gives the protein CASRTSGSYEQFF.

V is TRBV6-1 and J is TRBJ1-1; D uncertain. V was clipped by 5 bases and J by 0 bases, with 7 bases between them. The CDR3 totals 13 residues. Germline CDR1 is MNHNS and CDR2 is SASEGT. CDR3 nucleotide sequence: TGTGCCAGCAGTCCCCGTATGAACACTGAAGCTTTCTTT. Its protein is CASSPRMNTEAFF.

The chain has TRBV2 and TRBJ2-5, with D tentatively TRBD2 (5 bases). The germline CDR1 and CDR2 sequences are SNHLY and FYNNEI. The CDR3 runs 17 residues. Trimming stripped 6 bases from V and 1 base from J, with 21 bases between. CDR3 sequence: CASRAAYNGGPQETQYF. The DNA of the CDR3 is TGTGCCAGCAGGGCTGCGTATAATGGCGGGCCCCAAGAGACCCAGTACTTC.

CDR3 region: CASLGGDSNQPQHF. The CDR3 DNA sequence: TGTGCCAGCCTGGGGGGGGATAGCAATCAGCCCCAGCATTTT. V usage is TRBV2 and J usage is TRBJ1-5, with a possible D match to TRBD1 (5 bases). The CDR3 has 14 residues. V gave up 8 bases and J gave up 0 bases, with 11 bases separating them. Germline values: CDR1 SNHLY, CDR2 FYNNEI.

On this clone itself: Other DNA sequences within the sample encode an identical CDR3. The chain employs TRBV7-3 and TRBJ2-5; maybe TRBD2 (6 bases). Deletions cut 5 bases from V and 7 bases from J, with 14 bases between. The germline V gene encodes CDR1 SGHTA and CDR2 FQGTGA. The CDR3 totals 13 residues. CDR3 residues: CASSVGGRGTQYF. CDR3 sequence (DNA): TGTGCCAGCAGCGTCGGGGGTCGGGGGACCCAGTACTTC.

This clone has more than one count but fewer than ten. The V gene is TRBV7-9, the J gene TRBJ1-2; TRBD1 matches 9 bases. V lost 0 bases to trimming and J lost 5 bases; unmatched junction nucleotides: 1. The CDR3 contains 14 residues. CDR1 and CDR2 (germline): SEHNR, FQNEAQ (reference sequence). The CDR3 reads CASSLAGTGYGYTF. The CDR3 nucleotides read TGTGCCAGCAGCTTAGCCGGGACAGGGTATGGCTACACCTTC.

In this sample, this clone turned up once. This rearrangement joins TRBV7-3 to TRBJ2-1; perhaps TRBD2 as D (6 bases). The germline V gene has CDR1 SGHTA and CDR2 FQGTGA. The CDR3 length is 16 residues. Trimming cost V 5 bases and J 1 base, with 15 bases left between them. The CDR3 here is CASSADSGSSYNEQFF. The CDR3 region has the DNA TGTGCCAGCAGCGCGGACTCCGGGAGTTCCTACAATGAGCAGTTCTTC. The variable domain in full, completed from reference TRBV7-3 and TRBJ2-1, reads GAGVSQTPSNKVTEKGKYVELRCDPISGHTALYWYRQSLGQGPEFLIYFQGTGAADDSGLPNDRFFAVRPEGSVSTLKIQRTERGDSAVYLCASSADSGSSYNEQFFGPGTRLTVL.

This chain joins TRBV9 and TRBJ2-3, with 13 bases aligning to TRBD2. The CDR3 extends over 16 amino acids. Germline loops: CDR1 SGDLS, CDR2 YYNGEE. V dropped 4 bases and J dropped 6; count of bases not matched to a gene: 8. The DNA of the CDR3 is TGTGCCAGCAGCCCGGTACTAGCGGGGGGGCGGGATACGCAGTATTTT. Translated: CASSPVLAGGRDTQYF.

The V and J genes are TRBV7-3 and TRBJ2-2; maybe TRBD1 (5 bases). This CDR3 is built from 15 residues. V dropped 4 bases and J dropped 0 bases, with 9 bases sitting between them. Germline V gene lookup returns CDR1 SGHTA and CDR2 FQGTGA. This CDR3 is CASSSDSPNTGELFF. In DNA form, the CDR3 reads TGTGCCAGCAGCTCCGACAGCCCGAACACCGGGGAGCTGTTTTTT.